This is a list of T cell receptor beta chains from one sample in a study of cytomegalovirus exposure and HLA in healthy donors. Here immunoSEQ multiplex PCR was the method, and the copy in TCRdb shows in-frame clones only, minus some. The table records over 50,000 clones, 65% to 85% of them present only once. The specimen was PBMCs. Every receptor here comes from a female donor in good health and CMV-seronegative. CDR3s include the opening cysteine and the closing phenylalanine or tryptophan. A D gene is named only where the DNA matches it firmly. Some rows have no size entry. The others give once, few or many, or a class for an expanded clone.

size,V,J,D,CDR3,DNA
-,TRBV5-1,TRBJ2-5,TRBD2,CASSPWTSGTTQETQYF,TGCGCCAGCAGCCCCTGGACTAGCGGGACCACCCAGGAGACCCAGTACTTC
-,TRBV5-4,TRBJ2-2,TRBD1,CASSLSRGLGGELFF,TGTGCCAGCAGCTTGTCCAGGGGGCTCGGCGGGGAGCTGTTTTTT
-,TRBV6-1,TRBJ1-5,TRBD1,CASSEMSGGRRNQPQHF,TGTGCCAGCAGTGAAATGTCAGGGGGTAGGAGAAATCAGCCCCAGCATTTT
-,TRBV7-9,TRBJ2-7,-,CASSQGSYEQYF,TGTGCCAGCAGCCAGGGCAGTTACGAGCAGTACTTC
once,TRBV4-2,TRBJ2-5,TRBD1,CASSRSTQDRGTQYF,TGTGCCAGCAGCCGCAGCACCCAGGACAGGGGGACCCAGTACTTC
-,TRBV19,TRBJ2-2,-,CASSGHTGTWGLFF,TGTGCCAGTAGTGGACACACAGGGACCTGGGGGCTGTTTTTT
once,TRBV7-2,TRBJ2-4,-,CASAAQGSTKNIQYF,TGTGCATCCGCCGCGCAGGGATCAACCAAAAACATTCAGTACTTC
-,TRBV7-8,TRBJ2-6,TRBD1,CASSPRPGTGNGANVLTF,TGTGCCAGCAGCCCGCGTCCCGGGACAGGGAACGGGGCCAACGTCCTGACTTTC
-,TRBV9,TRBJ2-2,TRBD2,CASSVAGTSGSGELFF,TGTGCCAGCAGCGTAGCTGGGACTAGCGGTTCCGGGGAGCTGTTTTTT
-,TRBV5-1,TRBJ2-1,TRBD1,CASSPLGLGQGVDEQFF,TGCGCCAGCAGCCCCCTGGGGTTGGGGCAGGGGGTTGATGAGCAGTTCTTC
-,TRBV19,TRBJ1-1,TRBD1,CASSMGRYQGARGTEAFF,TGTGCCAGTAGTATGGGACGTTACCAGGGGGCGCGCGGCACTGAAGCTTTCTTT
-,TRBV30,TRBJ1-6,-,CAWSTDSTYNSPLHF,TGTGCCTGGAGTACGGACAGTACATATAATTCACCCCTCCACTTT
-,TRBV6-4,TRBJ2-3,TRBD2,CASSETSGSADTQYF,TGTGCCAGCAGTGAGACTAGCGGGAGTGCAGATACGCAGTATTTT
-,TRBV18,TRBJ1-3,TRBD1,CASSPGTGRNTIYF,TGTGCCAGCTCACCAGGGACAGGGAGAAACACCATATATTTT
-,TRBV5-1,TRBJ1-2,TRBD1,CASSSRTGGNGYTF,TGCGCCAGCAGCTCCCGGACAGGGGGAAATGGCTACACCTTC
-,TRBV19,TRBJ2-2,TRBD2,CASSIPSGSKTGELFF,TGTGCCAGTAGTATCCCTAGCGGGAGTAAGACCGGGGAGCTGTTTTTT
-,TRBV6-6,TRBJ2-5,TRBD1,CASSYTGAKATQYF,TGTGCCAGCAGTTACACAGGGGCTAAGGCGACCCAGTACTTC
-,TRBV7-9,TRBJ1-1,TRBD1,CASSSYRGHTEAFF,TGTGCCTCCTCCTCTTACAGGGGGCACACTGAAGCTTTCTTT
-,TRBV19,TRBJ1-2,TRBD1,CASSFPGTGLVSNYGYTF,TGTGCCAGTAGTTTCCCCGGGACAGGGCTGGTTTCTAACTATGGCTACACCTTC
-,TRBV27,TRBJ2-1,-,CASSLSRGVHNEQFF,TGTGCCAGCAGTTTATCGCGGGGTGTCCACAATGAGCAGTTCTTC
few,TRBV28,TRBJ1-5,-,CASSFQGSNQPQHF,TGTGCCAGCAGTTTCCAGGGGTCAAATCAGCCCCAGCATTTT
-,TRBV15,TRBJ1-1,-,CATSTRGGLRTEAFF,TGTGCCACCAGCACCCGAGGGGGTCTGCGCACTGAAGCTTTCTTT
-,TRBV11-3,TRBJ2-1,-,CASSLDRHNEQFF,TGTGCCAGCAGCTTAGACAGGCACAATGAGCAGTTCTTC
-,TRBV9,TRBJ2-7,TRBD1,CASSVVGRTGDEQYF,TGTGCCAGCAGCGTAGTGGGACGGACAGGGGACGAGCAGTACTTC
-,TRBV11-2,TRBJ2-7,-,CASSLRRESSYEQYF,TGTGCCAGCAGCCTTCGACGGGAGAGCTCCTACGAGCAGTACTTC
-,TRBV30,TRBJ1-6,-,CAWSWGRTAYNSPLHF,TGTGCCTGGAGTTGGGGAAGGACAGCGTATAATTCACCCCTCCACTTT
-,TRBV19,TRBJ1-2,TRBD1,CASRPGQGLLSYGYTF,TGTGCCAGTAGACCGGGACAGGGCCTTCTGAGCTATGGCTACACCTTC
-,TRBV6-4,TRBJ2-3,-,CASSLQGGDTQYF,TGTGCCAGCAGCCTACAGGGCGGAGATACGCAGTATTTT
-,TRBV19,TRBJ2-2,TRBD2,CALRAGGSTGELFF,TGTGCCCTACGAGCGGGAGGGAGCACCGGGGAGCTGTTTTTT
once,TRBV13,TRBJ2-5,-,CASSLNPGLGRETQYF,TGTGCCAGCAGCTTAAACCCCGGACTGGGGAGAGAGACCCAGTACTTC
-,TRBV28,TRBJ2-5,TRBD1,CASSFPNGQGYQETQYF,TGTGCCAGCAGTTTCCCAAACGGACAGGGATACCAAGAGACCCAGTACTTC
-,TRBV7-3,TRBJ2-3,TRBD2,CASSLTSGGAGDTQYF,TGTGCCAGCAGCTTAACTAGCGGGGGGGCTGGAGATACGCAGTATTTT
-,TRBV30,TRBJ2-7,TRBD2,CAWRLAGGEEQYF,TGTGCCTGGAGACTAGCGGGAGGAGAGGAGCAGTACTTC
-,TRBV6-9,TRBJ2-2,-,CASSYRGTVNTGELFF,TGTGCCAGCAGTTATCGGGGGACAGTGAACACCGGGGAGCTGTTTTTT
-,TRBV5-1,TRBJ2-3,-,CASSPRTTTDTQYF,TGCGCCAGCAGCCCCCGGACTACCACAGATACGCAGTATTTT
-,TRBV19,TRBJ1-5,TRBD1,CASSEGAAHQPQHF,TGTGCCAGTAGCGAGGGGGCGGCTCATCAGCCCCAGCATTTT
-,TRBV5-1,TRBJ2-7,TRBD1,CASSLGDRSEQYF,TGCGCCAGCAGCTTGGGGGACAGATCCGAGCAGTACTTC
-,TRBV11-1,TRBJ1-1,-,CASSLRWRGAKGSEAFF,TGTGCCAGCAGCTTAAGATGGCGGGGGGCTAAAGGTAGTGAAGCTTTCTTT
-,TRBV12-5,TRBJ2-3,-,CASAESTDTQYF,TGTGCTAGTGCCGAGTCCACAGATACGCAGTATTTT
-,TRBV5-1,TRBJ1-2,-,CASSPSGQGYTF,TGCGCCAGCAGCCCCAGCGGACAGGGCTACACCTTC
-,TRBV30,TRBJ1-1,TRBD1,CACRRDRGFYTEAFF,TGTGCCTGTCGCCGGGACAGGGGGTTTTACACTGAAGCTTTCTTT
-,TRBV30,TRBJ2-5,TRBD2,CAWRPGTGGEQYF,TGTGCCTGGAGGCCCGGGACTGGGGGGGAGCAGTACTTC
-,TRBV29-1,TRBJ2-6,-,CSGLATGSSGANVLTF,TGCAGCGGCCTCGCGACAGGAAGCTCTGGGGCCAACGTCCTGACTTTC
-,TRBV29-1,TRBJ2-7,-,CSVGEQGREQYF,TGCAGCGTTGGGGAACAGGGGAGGGAGCAGTACTTC
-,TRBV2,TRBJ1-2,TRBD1,CASQDDRGNYGYTF,TGTGCCAGCCAGGACGACAGGGGAAACTATGGCTACACCTTC
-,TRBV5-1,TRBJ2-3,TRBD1,CASSLDRGGDTQYF,TGCGCCAGCAGCTTGGACAGGGGCGGAGATACGCAGTATTTT
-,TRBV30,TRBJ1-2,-,CAWSREEGGYGYTF,TGTGCCTGGAGCCGGGAGGAGGGGGGTTATGGCTACACCTTC
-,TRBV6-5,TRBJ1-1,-,CASLRRGYTEAFF,TGTGCCAGCCTCCGAAGGGGTTACACTGAAGCTTTCTTT
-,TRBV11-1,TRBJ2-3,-,CASSPRGAAEASTDTQYF,TGTGCCAGCAGCCCCAGAGGAGCCGCGGAAGCTAGCACAGATACGCAGTATTTT
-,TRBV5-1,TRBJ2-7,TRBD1,CASSVTTGTEYEQYF,TGCGCCAGCAGCGTAACTACCGGGACAGAGTACGAGCAGTACTTC
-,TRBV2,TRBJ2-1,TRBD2,CASSVSGGIYNEQFF,TGTGCCAGCAGTGTAAGCGGGGGTATCTACAATGAGCAGTTCTTC
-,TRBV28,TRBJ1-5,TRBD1,CASVPGTVLYQPQHF,TGTGCCAGTGTACCAGGGACAGTCCTTTATCAGCCCCAGCATTTT
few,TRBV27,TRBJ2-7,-,CASISPMNYEQYF,TGTGCCAGCATCTCACCTATGAACTACGAGCAGTACTTC
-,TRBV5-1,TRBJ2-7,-,CASSLVPGASYEQYF,TGCGCCAGCAGCTTGGTTCCAGGGGCGAGTTACGAGCAGTACTTC
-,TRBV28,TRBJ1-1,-,CASIPPGVPQAFF,TGTGCCAGCATCCCGCCCGGGGTCCCACAAGCTTTCTTT
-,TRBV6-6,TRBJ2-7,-,CASSSPGHSSYEQYF,TGTGCCAGCAGTTCCCCGGGACATAGCTCCTACGAGCAGTACTTC
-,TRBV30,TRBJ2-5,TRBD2,CAWRGGVEETQYF,TGTGCCTGGAGGGGGGGGGTAGAAGAGACCCAGTACTTC